The clone carrying this TCR beta chain was picked up a small number of times. The data were taken from a study of graft-versus-host responses after intestinal transplantation. Study in general: Recipients uniformly received anti-thymocyte globulin induction, followed by tacrolimus and steroids for approximately 3 years.

The study plated about 200,000 CFSE-labeled responders with about 200,000 irradiated, violet-dye-labeled stimulators. Proliferating CFSE-low CD3+CD4+ and CD3+CD8+ responders were sorted post-reaction. V lost 5 bases to trimming and J lost 3 bases, with 12 bases between them. CDR1 SGHRS and CDR2 YFSETQ come from the germline V gene. This CDR3 region has 13 residues. Study outcomes and limitations: Peak GvH clone levels in circulation were associated with early post-transplant HvG declines.

Repertoires were generated with immunoSEQ multiplex PCR, while TCRdb's copy carries only in-frame clones and drops some. The table includes 15,000 to 20,000 clones, roughly a third detected once. This rearrangement joins TRBV5-1 to TRBJ2-7; D is possibly TRBD1 (6 bases). This TCR was sampled from a human patient who was an organ donor for intestinal transplantation. This specimen consisted of alloreactive CD4+ T cells from a mixed lymphocyte reaction culture, obtained before transplantation. As to subset: CFSE-low proliferating T cells sorted from roughly 6-day pre-transplant mixed lymphocyte reaction (GvH or HvG direction). CDR3: CASRWTDDYEQYF. The CDR3 coding sequence is TGCGCCAGCAGATGGACAGACGACTACGAGCAGTACTTC.